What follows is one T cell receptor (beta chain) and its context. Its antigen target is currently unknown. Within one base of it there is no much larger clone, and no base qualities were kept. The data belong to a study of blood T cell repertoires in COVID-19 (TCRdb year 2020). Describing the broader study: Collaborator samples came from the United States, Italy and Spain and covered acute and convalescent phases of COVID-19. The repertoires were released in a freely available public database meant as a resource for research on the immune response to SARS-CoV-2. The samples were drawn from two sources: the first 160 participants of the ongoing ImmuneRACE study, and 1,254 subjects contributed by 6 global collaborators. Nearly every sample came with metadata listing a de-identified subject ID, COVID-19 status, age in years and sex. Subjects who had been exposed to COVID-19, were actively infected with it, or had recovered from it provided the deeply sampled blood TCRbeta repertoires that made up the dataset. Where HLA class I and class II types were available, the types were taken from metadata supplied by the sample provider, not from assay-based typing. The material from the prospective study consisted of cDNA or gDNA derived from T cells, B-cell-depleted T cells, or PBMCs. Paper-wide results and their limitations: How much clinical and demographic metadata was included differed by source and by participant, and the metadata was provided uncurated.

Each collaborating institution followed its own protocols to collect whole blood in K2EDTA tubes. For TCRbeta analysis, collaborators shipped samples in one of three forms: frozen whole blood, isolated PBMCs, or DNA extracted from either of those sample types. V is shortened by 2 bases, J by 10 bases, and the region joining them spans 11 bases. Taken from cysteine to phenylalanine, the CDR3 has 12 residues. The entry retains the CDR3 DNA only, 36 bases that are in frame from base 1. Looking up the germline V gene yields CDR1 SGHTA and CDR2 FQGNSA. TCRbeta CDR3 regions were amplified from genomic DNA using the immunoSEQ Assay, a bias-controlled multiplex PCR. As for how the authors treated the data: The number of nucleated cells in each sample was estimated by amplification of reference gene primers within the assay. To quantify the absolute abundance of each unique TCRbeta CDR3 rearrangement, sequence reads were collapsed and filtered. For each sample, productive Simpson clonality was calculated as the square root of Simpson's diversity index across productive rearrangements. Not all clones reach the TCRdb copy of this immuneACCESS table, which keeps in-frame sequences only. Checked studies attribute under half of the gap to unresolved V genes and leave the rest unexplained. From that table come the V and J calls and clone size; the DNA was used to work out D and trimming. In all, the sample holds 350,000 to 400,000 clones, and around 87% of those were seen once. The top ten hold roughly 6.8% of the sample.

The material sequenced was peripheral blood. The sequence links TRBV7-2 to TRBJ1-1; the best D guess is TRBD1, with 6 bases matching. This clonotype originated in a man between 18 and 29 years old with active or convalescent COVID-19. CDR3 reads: CASSLRQGRAFF. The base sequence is TGTGCCAGCAGCTTACGTCAGGGGCGAGCTTTCTTT.